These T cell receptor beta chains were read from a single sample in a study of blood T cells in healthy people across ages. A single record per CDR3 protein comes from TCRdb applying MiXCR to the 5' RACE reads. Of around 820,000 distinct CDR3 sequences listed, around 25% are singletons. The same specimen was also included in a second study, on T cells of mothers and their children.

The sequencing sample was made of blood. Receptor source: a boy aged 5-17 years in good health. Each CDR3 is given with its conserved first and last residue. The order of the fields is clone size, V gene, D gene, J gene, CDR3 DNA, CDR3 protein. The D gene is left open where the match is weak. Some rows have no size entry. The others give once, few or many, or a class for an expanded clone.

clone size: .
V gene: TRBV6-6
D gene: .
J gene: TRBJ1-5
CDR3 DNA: TGTGCCAGCAGTTTTCCGGGAGGAAGCAGTCAGCCCCAGCATTTT
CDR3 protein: CASSFPGGSSQPQHF

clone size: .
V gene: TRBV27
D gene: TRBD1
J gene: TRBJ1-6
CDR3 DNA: TGTGCCAGCACCAAACTGATGGGGACAGGGGGTCAACCCCTCCACTTT
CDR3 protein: CASTKLMGTGGQPLHF

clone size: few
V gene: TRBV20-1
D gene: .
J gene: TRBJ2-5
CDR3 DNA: TGCAGTGCTTTAGAACCGCGGGACAGCCTGTACCAAGAGACCCAGTACTTC
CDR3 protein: CSALEPRDSLYQETQYF

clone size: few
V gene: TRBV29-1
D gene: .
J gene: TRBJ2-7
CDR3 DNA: TGCAGCGTTGGGGGAGGGGGGTTCTACGAGCAGTACTTC
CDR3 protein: CSVGGGGFYEQYF

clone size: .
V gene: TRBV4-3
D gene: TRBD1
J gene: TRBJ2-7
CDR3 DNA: TGCGCCAGCAGCCAAGATAGGGCAGGGGGCGGCGAGCAGTACTTC
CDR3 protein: CASSQDRAGGGEQYF

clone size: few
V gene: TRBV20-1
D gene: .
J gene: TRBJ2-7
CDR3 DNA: TGCAGTGCCCCGGAAGGGGGTTACCCCAACTACGAGCAGTACTTC
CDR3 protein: CSAPEGGYPNYEQYF

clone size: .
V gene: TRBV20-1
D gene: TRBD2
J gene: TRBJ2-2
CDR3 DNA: TGCAGTGCCCCAGAACGGAAGGGACTAGCGGGGCTTCACGCGAACACCGGGGAGCTGTTTTTT
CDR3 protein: CSAPERKGLAGLHANTGELFF

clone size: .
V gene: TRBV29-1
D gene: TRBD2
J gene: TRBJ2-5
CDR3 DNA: TGCAGCGTTCTTCGCGGGAGGCTTCAAGAGACCCAGTACTTC
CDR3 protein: CSVLRGRLQETQYF

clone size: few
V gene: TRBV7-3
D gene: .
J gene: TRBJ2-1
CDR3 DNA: TGTGCCAGCAGCTCATTTTATGTATCAGGGAATGAGCAGTTCTTC
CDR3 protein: CASSSFYVSGNEQFF

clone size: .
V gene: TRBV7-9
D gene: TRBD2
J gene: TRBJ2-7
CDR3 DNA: TGTGCCAGCAGCCCAATCGACGCGGGAGAGATCTACGAGCAGTACTTC
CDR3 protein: CASSPIDAGEIYEQYF

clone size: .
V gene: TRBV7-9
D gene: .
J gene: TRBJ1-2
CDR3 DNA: TGTGCCATGGGGGAGGTGCGGAGCTATGGCTACACCTTC
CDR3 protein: CAMGEVRSYGYTF

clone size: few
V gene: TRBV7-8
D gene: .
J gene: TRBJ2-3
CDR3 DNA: TGTGCCAGCAGCTTAGAATATTCAAGCACAGATACGCAGTATTTT
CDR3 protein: CASSLEYSSTDTQYF

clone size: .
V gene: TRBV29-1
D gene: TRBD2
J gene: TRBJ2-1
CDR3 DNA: TGCAGCGTTGAACTAACGGGAGGGCTCAATGAGCAGTTCTTC
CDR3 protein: CSVELTGGLNEQFF

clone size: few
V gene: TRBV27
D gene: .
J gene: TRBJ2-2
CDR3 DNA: TGTGCCAGCAATAAAGGCGGGTTAATGCACACCGGGGAGCTGTTTTTT
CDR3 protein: CASNKGGLMHTGELFF

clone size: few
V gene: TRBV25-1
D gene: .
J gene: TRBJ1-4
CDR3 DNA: TGTGCCAGCGGGCAAGAGAACAAACTGTTTTTT
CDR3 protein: CASGQENKLFF

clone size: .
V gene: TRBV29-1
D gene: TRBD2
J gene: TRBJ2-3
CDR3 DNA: TGCAGCGTTGGGCCCTCCAGCGGGGCAGATACGCAGTATTTT
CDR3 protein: CSVGPSSGADTQYF

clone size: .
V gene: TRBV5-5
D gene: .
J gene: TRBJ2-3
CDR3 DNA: TGTGCCAGCAGCTTGGTTCCCACAGGAACCACAGATACGCAGTATTTT
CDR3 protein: CASSLVPTGTTDTQYF

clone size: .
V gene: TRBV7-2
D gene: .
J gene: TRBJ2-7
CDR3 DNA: TGTGCCAGCAGCTTAAATTCCGGGATCGAGCAGTACTTC
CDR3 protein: CASSLNSGIEQYF

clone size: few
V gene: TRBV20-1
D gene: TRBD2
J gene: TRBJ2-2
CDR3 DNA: TGCAGTGCTAGAGATAGCGGGAGGGCCCCATCCGGGGAGCTGTTTTTT
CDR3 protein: CSARDSGRAPSGELFF

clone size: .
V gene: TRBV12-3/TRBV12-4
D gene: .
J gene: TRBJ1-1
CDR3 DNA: TGTGCCAGCCACAGCGGGTTCACTGAAGCTTTCTTT
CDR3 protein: CASHSGFTEAFF

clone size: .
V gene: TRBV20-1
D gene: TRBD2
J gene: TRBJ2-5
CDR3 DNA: TGCAGTGCTAGGGAATCGGGACTAGCACCCATCCGACGGGAGACCCAGTACTTC
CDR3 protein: CSARESGLAPIRRETQYF

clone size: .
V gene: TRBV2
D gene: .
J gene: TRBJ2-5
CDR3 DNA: TGTGCCAGCAGTGAATCCGGGACCCAGTACTTC
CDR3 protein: CASSESGTQYF

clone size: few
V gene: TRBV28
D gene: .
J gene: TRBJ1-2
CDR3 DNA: TGTGCCAGCAGTACCCGGGACCTCACGGGTGGCTACACCTTC
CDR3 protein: CASSTRDLTGGYTF

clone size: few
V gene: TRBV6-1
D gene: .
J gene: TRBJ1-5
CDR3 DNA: TGTGCCAGCAGTGAAGGGCAGGGAAGCAATCAGCCCCAGCATTTT
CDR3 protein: CASSEGQGSNQPQHF

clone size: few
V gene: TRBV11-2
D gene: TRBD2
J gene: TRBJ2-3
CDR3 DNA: TGTGCCAGCAGCTCGATTTTGGGTCGGCGGGAGTTTTCAGATACGCAGTATTTT
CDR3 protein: CASSSILGRREFSDTQYF

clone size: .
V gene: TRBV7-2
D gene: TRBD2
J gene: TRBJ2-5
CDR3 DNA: TGTGCCAGCAGCTTAGGTTCTAGCGGGGGAGCAGCGTTGGAGACCCAGTACTTC
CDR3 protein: CASSLGSSGGAALETQYF

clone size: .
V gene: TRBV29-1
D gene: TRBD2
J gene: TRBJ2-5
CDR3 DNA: TGCAGCATAGCTAGCGGAGAGACCCAGTACTTC
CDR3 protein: CSIASGETQYF

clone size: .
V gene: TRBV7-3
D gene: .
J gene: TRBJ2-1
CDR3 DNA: TGTGCCAGCAGCATAGGATCGAAAGCGGGCTATAATGAGCAGTTCTTC
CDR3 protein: CASSIGSKAGYNEQFF

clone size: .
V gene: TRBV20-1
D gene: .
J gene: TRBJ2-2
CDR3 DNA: TGCAGTGCTAGCCCCACCGCAGGTACGAAGAACACCGGGGAGCTGTTTTTT
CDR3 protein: CSASPTAGTKNTGELFF

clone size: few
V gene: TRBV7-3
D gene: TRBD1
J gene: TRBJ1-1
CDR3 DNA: TGTGCCAGCAGCTCTACAGGGGTTGACACTGAAGCTTTCTTT
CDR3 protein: CASSSTGVDTEAFF

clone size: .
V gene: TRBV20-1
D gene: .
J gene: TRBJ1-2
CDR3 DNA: TGCAGTGCTAGACAGGGTGGCTACACCTTC
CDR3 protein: CSARQGGYTF

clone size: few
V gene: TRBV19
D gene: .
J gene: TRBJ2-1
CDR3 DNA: TGTGCCAGTAGTATCCGGGACTCCTCCCCGGGGGAGCAGTTCTTC
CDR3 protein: CASSIRDSSPGEQFF

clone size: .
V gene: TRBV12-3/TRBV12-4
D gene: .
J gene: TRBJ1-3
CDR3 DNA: TGTGCCAGCAGTGCCAGGAGTAGAGAGACTGGAAACACCATATATTTT
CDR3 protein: CASSARSRETGNTIYF

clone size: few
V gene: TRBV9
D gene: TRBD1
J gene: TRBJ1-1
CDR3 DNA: TGTGCCAGCAGCGTCCCGGGACAGACGTACACTGAAGCTTTCTTT
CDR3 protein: CASSVPGQTYTEAFF

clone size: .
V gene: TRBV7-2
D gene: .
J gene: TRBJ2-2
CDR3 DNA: TGTGCCAGCAGCCCCCGGGGCGCCCTTTTGGCCGGGGAGCTGTTTTTT
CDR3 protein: CASSPRGALLAGELFF

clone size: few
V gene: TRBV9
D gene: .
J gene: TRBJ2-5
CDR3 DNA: TGTGCCAGCAGCGTAAATTTTGGGGGCCAAGAGACCCAGTACTTC
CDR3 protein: CASSVNFGGQETQYF

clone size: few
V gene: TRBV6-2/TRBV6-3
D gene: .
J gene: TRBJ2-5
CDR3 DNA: TGTGCCAGCAGTTACCCACAGGATATGTACTTC
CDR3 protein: CASSYPQDMYF

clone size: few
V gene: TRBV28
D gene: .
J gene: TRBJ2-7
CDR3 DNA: TGTGCCACTCTCCGGGGCAGTTCCTACGAGCAGTACTTC
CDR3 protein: CATLRGSSYEQYF

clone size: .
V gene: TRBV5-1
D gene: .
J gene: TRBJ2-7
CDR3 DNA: TGCGCCAGCAGGGCGGACAGACCAGACACCCCCTATCAAGGCCCTTACGAGCAGTACTTC
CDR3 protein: CASRADRPDTPYQGPYEQYF

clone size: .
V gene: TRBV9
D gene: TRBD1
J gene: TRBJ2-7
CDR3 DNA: TGTGCCAGCAGCGAGACAGGGAGCTCCTACGAGCAGTACTTC
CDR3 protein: CASSETGSSYEQYF

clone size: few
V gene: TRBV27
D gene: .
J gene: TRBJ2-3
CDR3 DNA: TGTGCCAGCAGTTTATGGGGGGCGAACACGGATACGCAGTATTTT
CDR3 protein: CASSLWGANTDTQYF

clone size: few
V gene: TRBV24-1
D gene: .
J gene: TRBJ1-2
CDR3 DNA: TGTGCCACCAGTGGAGCAGGGAACTATGGCTACACCTTC
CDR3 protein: CATSGAGNYGYTF

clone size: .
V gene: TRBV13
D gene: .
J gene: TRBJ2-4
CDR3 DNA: TGTGCCAGCAGCTCGGGGACAAACATTCAGTACTTC
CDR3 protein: CASSSGTNIQYF

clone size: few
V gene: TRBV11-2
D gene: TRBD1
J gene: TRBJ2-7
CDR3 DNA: TGTGCCAGCAGCTGGGGACAGGCAGAACCCTACGAGCAGTACTTC
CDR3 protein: CASSWGQAEPYEQYF

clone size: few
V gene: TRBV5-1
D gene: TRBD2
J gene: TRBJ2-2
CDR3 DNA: TGCGCCAGCAGCAAACTAGCGGGAGACCCCGGGGAGCTGTTTTTT
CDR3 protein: CASSKLAGDPGELFF

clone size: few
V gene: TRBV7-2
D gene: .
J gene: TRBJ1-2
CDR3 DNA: TGTGCCAGTGAAGAGGGGGGCACTTATGGCTACACCTTC
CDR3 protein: CASEEGGTYGYTF

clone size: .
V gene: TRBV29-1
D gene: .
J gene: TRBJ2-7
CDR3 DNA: TGCAGCGTTGGGGGGGACGGTGCCTACGAGCAGTACTTC
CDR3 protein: CSVGGDGAYEQYF

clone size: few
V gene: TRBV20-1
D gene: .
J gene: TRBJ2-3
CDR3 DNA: TGCAGTGCCAGGTCACTATCTAGCACAGATACGCAGTATTTT
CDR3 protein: CSARSLSSTDTQYF

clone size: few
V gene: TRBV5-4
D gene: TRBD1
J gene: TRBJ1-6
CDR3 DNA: TGTGCCTGCAGCTCGGGACAGGGAGTACGGTCACCCCTCCACTTT
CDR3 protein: CACSSGQGVRSPLHF

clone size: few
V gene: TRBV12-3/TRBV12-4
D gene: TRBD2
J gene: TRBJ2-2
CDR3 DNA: TGTGCCAGCACCACGGGACTAGCGGGAGACTTTTCCGGGGGGCTGTTTTTT
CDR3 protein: CASTTGLAGDFSGGLFF

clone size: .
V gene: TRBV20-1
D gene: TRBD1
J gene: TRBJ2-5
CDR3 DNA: TGCAGTGCTAGAAAACCCGGGACAGCTGAAGAGACCCAGTACTTC
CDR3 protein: CSARKPGTAEETQYF

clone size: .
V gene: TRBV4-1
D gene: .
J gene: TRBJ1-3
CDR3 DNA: TGCGCCAGCAGCCCACTGGGACTACGAGGAAACACCATATATTTT
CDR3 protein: CASSPLGLRGNTIYF

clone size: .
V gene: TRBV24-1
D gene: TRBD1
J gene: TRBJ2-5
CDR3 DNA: TGTGCCACCAGTGATTCCACAGGGGTGGAAGAGACCCAGTACTTC
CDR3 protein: CATSDSTGVEETQYF

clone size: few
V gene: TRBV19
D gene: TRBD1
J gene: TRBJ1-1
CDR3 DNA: TGTGCCAGTAACCCGACAGGGGGCTATCTGTTGGCTTTCTTT
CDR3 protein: CASNPTGGYLLAFF

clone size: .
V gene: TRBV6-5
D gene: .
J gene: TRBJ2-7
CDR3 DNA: TGTGCCAGCAGTTACTCGGTTGGACGGCAATCCTACGAGCAGTACTTC
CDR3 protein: CASSYSVGRQSYEQYF

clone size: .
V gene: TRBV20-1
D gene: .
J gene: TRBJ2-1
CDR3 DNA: TGCAGTGCCTTTGTAGTGAATGAGCAGTTCTTC
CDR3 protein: CSAFVVNEQFF

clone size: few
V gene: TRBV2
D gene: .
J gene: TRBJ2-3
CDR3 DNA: TGTGCCAGCACCCTGACTAGTAGCACAGATACGCAGTATTTT
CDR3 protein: CASTLTSSTDTQYF

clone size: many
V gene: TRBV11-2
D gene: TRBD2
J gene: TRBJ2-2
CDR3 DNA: TGTGCCAGCAGCTTAGGAGAATGGGAGGGAGGACGGACCGGGGAGCTGTTTTTT
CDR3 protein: CASSLGEWEGGRTGELFF

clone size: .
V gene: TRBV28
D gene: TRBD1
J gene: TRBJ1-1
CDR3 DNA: TGTGCCAGCAGACCTGGGACAGGGGGCTGGGTGTCTGAAGCTTTCTTT
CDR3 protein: CASRPGTGGWVSEAFF